This T cell receptor beta chain is from a study of T-cell reconstitution after alpha-beta-depleted transplantation in children. The CDR3 length is 13 residues. Germline V gene lookup returns CDR1 SGHTA and CDR2 FQGTGA. The V end lost 2 bases, the J end lost 7 bases, and 11 bases lay between the germline ends. Unique molecular identifiers featured in how the TCRbeta library was prepared. TCRdb passed the PCR reads through MiXCR, listing each CDR3 protein once. Of about 540,000 distinct CDR3 sequences detected, 18% appear once; the ten largest clones hold about 3.1%. The V and J genes are TRBV7-3 and TRBJ1-1; tentative D call: TRBD1 (5 bases). The receptor was derived from a human donor who donated a stem cell graft to a child with acute lymphoblastic leukemia. The starting material was PBMCs from the stem cell graft donor, obtained from the stem cell graft. For the CDR3, the DNA is TGTGCCAGCAGCTTACGGGACGGGAGTGAAGCTTTCTTT. Protein sequence: CASSLRDGSEAFF. Using reference TRBV7-3 and TRBJ1-1 for the parts outside the CDR3, the full variable domain is GAGVSQTPSNKVTEKGKYVELRCDPISGHTALYWYRQSLGQGPEFLIYFQGTGAADDSGLPNDRFFAVRPEGSVSTLKIQRTERGDSAVYLCASSLRDGSEAFFGQGTRLTVV.